Reported below is one T cell receptor (beta chain). Germline V CDR1 and CDR2: MNHEY, SMNVEV (reference sequence). Trimming cost V 4 bases and J 2 bases; bases outside gene matches: 9. The CDR3 has 16 residues. This entry is derived from a study of sequential checkpoint blockade in melanoma. Sequenced by immunoSEQ multiplex PCR; TCRdb stores in-frame clones only, minus some. The table has 9,000 or so clones, about 57% seen once. Treatment defined: randomized to nivolumab then ipilimumab (arm A) or the reverse (arm B). V is TRBV27 and J is TRBJ2-3; TRBD1 matches at 7 bases. The specimen was CD8+ T cells sorted from blood (inferred from file names), collected from a patient given nivolumab and ipilimumab in sequence. This sequence originates from a human donor with melanoma. In nucleotides, the CDR3 is TGTGCCAGCAGTTCAGCGACAGGGATGATCACAGATACGCAGTATTTT. It yields the protein CASSSATGMITDTQYF.